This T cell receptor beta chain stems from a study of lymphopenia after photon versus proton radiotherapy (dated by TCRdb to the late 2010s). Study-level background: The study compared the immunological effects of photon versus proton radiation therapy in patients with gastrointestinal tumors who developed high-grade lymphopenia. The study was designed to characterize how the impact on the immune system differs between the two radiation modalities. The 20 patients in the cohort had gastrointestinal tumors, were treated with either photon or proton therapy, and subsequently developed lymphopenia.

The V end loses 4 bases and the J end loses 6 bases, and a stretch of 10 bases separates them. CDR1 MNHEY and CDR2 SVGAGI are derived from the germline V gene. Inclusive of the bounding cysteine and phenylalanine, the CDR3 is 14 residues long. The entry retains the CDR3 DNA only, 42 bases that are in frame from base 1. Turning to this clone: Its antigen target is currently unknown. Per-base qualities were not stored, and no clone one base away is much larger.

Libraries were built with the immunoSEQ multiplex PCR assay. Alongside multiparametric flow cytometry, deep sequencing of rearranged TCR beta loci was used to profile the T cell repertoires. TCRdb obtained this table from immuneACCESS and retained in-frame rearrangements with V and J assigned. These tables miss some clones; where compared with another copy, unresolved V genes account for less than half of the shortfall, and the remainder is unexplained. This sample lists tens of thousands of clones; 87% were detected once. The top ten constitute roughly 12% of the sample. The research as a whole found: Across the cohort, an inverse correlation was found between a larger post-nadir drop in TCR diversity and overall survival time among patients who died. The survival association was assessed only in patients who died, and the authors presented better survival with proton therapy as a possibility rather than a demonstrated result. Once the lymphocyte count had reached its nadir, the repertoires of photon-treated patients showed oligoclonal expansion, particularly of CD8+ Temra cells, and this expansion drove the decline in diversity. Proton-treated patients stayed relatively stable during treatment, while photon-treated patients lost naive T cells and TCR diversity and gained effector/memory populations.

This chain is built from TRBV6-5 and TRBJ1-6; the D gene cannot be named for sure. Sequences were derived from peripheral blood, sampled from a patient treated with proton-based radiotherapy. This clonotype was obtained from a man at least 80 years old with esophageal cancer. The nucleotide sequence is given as TGTGCCAGCAGTTCCCCAGAGCGTAATTCACCCCTCCACTTT. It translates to CASSSPERNSPLHF.